The clone carrying this T cell receptor (beta chain) appeared many times. Its antigen remains unidentified. The V gene end was trimmed by 5 bases and the J gene end by 7 bases; junction bases not matched to a gene: 10. CDR3 length: 15 amino acids. From germline, CDR1 is SGHTA and CDR2 FQGNSA. These data originate in a study of T-cell reconstitution after alpha-beta-depleted transplantation in children. Molecular barcoding with unique molecular identifiers was used for the TCRbeta library. TCRdb reprocessed the PCR reads via MiXCR and lists one record per CDR3 protein. The sample records fewer than 550,000 distinct CDR3 sequences, 8% to 11% being singletons. Study observations and caveats: For some patients, TCRbeta diversity was high at day 60 because of recipient T cells and thymic progenitors that survived. Newly produced T cells mostly provided counts and TCRbeta diversity after one year, as hyperexpanded clones declined. As was reported, about two months after transplant, alpha-beta T cells came from several hundred expanded graft clones.

This chain uses TRBV7-2 with TRBJ2-5, with 10 bases matching TRBD2. This clonotype originated in a child under 10 years old with inherited bone marrow failure, due to receive a stem cell transplant. The source was PBMCs, collected before TCRalphabeta/CD19-depleted stem cell transplant. This CDR3 reads CASSTSGGGFLTQYF. As DNA, the CDR3 is TGTGCCAGCAGCACGAGCGGGGGGGGCTTTTTGACCCAGTACTTC. The whole variable domain, filled in from reference TRBV7-2 and TRBJ2-5, reads GAGVSQSPSNKVTEKGKDVELRCDPISGHTALYWYRQSLGQGLEFLIYFQGNSAPDKSGLPSDRFSAERTGGSVSTLTIQRTQQEDSAVYLCASSTSGGGFLTQYFGPGTRLLVL.